This T cell receptor (beta chain) is from a study of OX40 agonist ivuxolimab in advanced cancers. Overall study context: Ivuxolimab, which patients received intravenously every 2 weeks, was dosed at 0.01 to 10 mg/kg. Study-level points and caveats: CD8+ T cells averaged more expanded clones than CD4+. With doses of 0.1 to 3.0 mg/kg, CD4+ and CD8+ blood T cells had undergone clonal expansion by week 6.

The protocol was immunoSEQ multiplex PCR, while the TCRdb copy is restricted to in-frame clones and leaves out a portion. The sample gives some 69,000 clones, over 60% of which show up once; approximately 2.3% is in the top ten. Turning to this clone: Its antigen is still unknown.

J gave up 7 bases and V 5 bases, and 6 bases lay outside the gene matches. Germline assignment: CDR1 SGHAT and CDR2 FQNNGV. This CDR3 has 16 amino acids. The V call is TRBV11-2, the J call TRBJ2-1; 15 bases agree with TRBD2. Sequenced material: CD4+ or CD8+ T cells sorted from blood, taken in a trial of the OX40 agonist ivuxolimab. The TCR was taken from an adult with an advanced solid tumor such as melanoma, head and neck, liver or kidney cancer. The CDR3 loop reads CASSLGLAGGQNEQFF. The CDR3 DNA is TGTGCCAGCAGCCTCGGACTAGCGGGGGGGCAGAATGAGCAGTTCTTC.